The 9 T cell receptor beta chains below were found in one sample sequenced in a study of molecular identifiers for immune sequencing clone quantification. TCRdb analysed the PCR reads with MiXCR anew, one entry per CDR3 protein. The table lists just under 650,000 distinct CDR3 sequences, nearly 20% of them singletons. The sample comprised naive CD8+ T cells from blood, with Jurkat cell RNA spiked in. Subset denoted: FACS-sorted CD8+CD4-CCR7+CD45RA+ naive T cells. The receptor source for this set is a human donor in good health. Some libraries in this study had Jurkat cell RNA spiked in.

Only a few counts were recorded for this clonotype. V is TRBV20-1 and J is TRBJ1-5; 11 nucleotides agree with TRBD1. Unmatched junction bases numbered 9, after V lost 2 bases and J lost 9 bases. The germline CDR1 and CDR2 sequences are DFQATT and SNEGSKA (reference sequence). The CDR3 runs to 15 residues. The CDR3 region is CSARPRGQGAPPQHF. CDR3 nucleotides: TGCAGTGCTAGACCCCGCGGACAGGGGGCGCCGCCCCAGCATTTT.

At least ten counts were recorded for this clonotype. This chain connects TRBV7-9 to TRBJ1-4; D ambiguous. V shed 2 bases and J shed 6 bases, with 13 bases lying between them. Germline V CDR1 and CDR2: SEHNR, FQNEAQ (reference sequence). CDR3 length: 15 amino acids. The CDR3 reads CASSLLSSPDEKLFF. CDR3 DNA: TGTGCCAGCAGCTTATTGTCTTCGCCCGATGAAAAACTGTTTTTT.

This clonotype was found many times. The V and J genes are TRBV7-9 and TRBJ1-1, with a tentative D call TRBD1 (5 bases). Looked up from germline, CDR1 is SEHNR and CDR2 is FQNEAQ (reference sequence). Trimming stripped 6 bases from V and 6 bases from J, with 11 bases between. There are 12 residues in the CDR3. The CDR3 reads CASRRGSSEAFF. CDR3 coding DNA: TGTGCCAGCAGGCGGGGGTCGTCTGAAGCTTTCTTT.

The chain carries TRBV4-1 and TRBJ2-3; 9 bases line up with TRBD2. Trimming removed 2 bases from V and 2 bases from J; junction bases left unmatched: 8. This CDR3 contains 17 residues. Germline V lookup: CDR1 MGHRA, CDR2 YSYEKL. The chain's CDR3 is CASSQHARGGFTDTQYF. The DNA for the CDR3 is TGCGCCAGCAGCCAACATGCGCGGGGGGGTTTCACAGATACGCAGTATTTT.

This clonotype was counted only a few times. This chain joins TRBV28 and TRBJ2-7; 9 bases line up with TRBD2. This CDR3 comprises 15 residues. With V trimmed by 2 bases and J by 4 bases, 6 bases remained unmatched. Germline-derived CDR1 and CDR2 are MDHEN and SYDVKM. This chain's CDR3 is CASSLPSTSGYEQYF. CDR3 bases: TGTGCCAGCAGTTTACCCTCGACTAGCGGATACGAGCAGTACTTC.

Remarks on this clonotype: A much larger clone differs from this one at a single base, so this may be a read error. V is TRBV6-5 and J is TRBJ2-7; weak D call: TRBD1 (6 bases). This CDR3 has 16 amino acids. V lost 2 bases to trimming and J lost 5 bases, with 19 bases between them. Germline V gives CDR1 MNHEY, CDR2 SVGAGI. In DNA form, the CDR3 reads TGTGCCAGCAGTTACCTCCCAGCAGGGACATGGAACGAGCAGTACTTC. Its protein product is CASSYLPAGTWNEQYF.

This clonotype was picked up many times. The chain uses TRBV9 and TRBJ2-3, with TRBD1 as a possible D gene (7 bases). Per germline, CDR1 SGDLS and CDR2 YYNGEE. With 2 bases removed from V and 1 base from J, the gap between germline ends came to 14 bases. The CDR3 is 16 amino acids. CDR3 loop: CASSVVQGGRTDTQYF. The DNA of the CDR3 is TGTGCCAGCAGCGTGGTTCAGGGGGGACGCACAGATACGCAGTATTTT.

This rearrangement joins TRBV27 to TRBJ2-7, with 10 bases fitting TRBD1. V was pared by 4 bases and J by 5 bases, with 5 bases of the junction left unmatched. Germline lookup yields CDR1 MNHEY and CDR2 SMNVEV (reference sequence). CDR3 length: 14 amino acids. This CDR3 reads CASSSWDRGNEQYF. Here the CDR3 DNA reads TGTGCCAGCAGTTCGTGGGACAGGGGTAACGAGCAGTACTTC.

A word on this clonotype: Possible read error: a much larger clone is one base away. This CDR3 is CATNGARDTGEPFF. The CDR3 DNA is TGTGCCACCAACGGGGCGCGGGACACCGGGGAGCCGTTTTTT. The chain is built from TRBV24-1 and TRBJ2-2; D tentatively fits TRBD1 or TRBD2 (6 bases each). Germline assignment: CDR1 KGHDR and CDR2 SFDVKD. The CDR3 runs 14 residues.